The clone carrying this TCR beta chain has at least ten counts. No antigen is known for it. TCRdb independently ran MiXCR on the reads; one entry per CDR3 protein. Seen here are 62,000 or so distinct CDR3 sequences, 20% observed once, and the top ten hold 60% to 75%. The germline gives CDR1 MGHDK, CDR2 SYGVNS. This CDR3 region has 13 residues. The V end lost 6 bases, the J end lost 0 bases, and 8 bases lay between the germline ends. This record belongs to a study of T cell repertoires in cytomegalovirus infection. About the study: Shared public TCR beta signatures pointed to both CMV infection and a matching HLA type. Findings of the study overall: Ex vivo responses were dominated by HLA-C-restricted CMV-specific TCR beta clonotypes.

Sequenced material: CD8+ T cells from cultured PBMCs, taken from culture after CMV antigen stimulation. V usage is TRBV25-1 and J usage is TRBJ1-2; D ambiguous. This TCR was sampled from a human donor in good health (CMV status not recorded). Some clones in this sample may be carry-over from other donors' samples. The CDR3 protein is CASSHTANYGYTF. Written as DNA, the CDR3 is TGTGCCAGCAGCCACACAGCTAACTATGGCTACACCTTC.